The 9 T cell receptor beta chains presented below share a single source sample, sequenced in a study of T cell changes during pregnancy in multiple sclerosis. Libraries were prepared by immunoSEQ multiplex PCR; TCRdb keeps only in-frame clonotypes and omits some of them. The sample has just over 50,000 clones, 94% seen once; the top ten hold about 0.6%. The starting material was CD4+ T cells from peripheral blood mononuclear cells, obtained in the second trimester of pregnancy. The receptors derive from a female donor with multiple sclerosis, enrolled in a pregnancy study.

This clone was recorded only once. The rearrangement uses TRBV6-5 and TRBJ2-7, with 13 positions matching TRBD2. There are 13 residues in the CDR3. Germline CDR1 MNHEY, CDR2 SVGAGI. V dropped 10 bases and J dropped 4; count of bases not matched to a gene: 4. The CDR3 loop is CATRLAGGYEQYF. As DNA, the CDR3 is TGTGCCACCAGACTAGCGGGGGGATACGAGCAGTACTTC.

This clone was found once. This sequence joins TRBV2 and TRBJ2-1, with 8 positions matching TRBD1. J gave up 5 bases and V 4 bases, and 4 bases lay outside the gene matches. Germline V CDR1 and CDR2: SNHLY, FYNNEI. This CDR3 is 14 amino acids long. CDR3 DNA sequence: TGTGCCAGCAGTGTGTGGACAGGGCACAATGAGCAGTTCTTC. Translation gives CASSVWTGHNEQFF.

V gene TRBV5-4 combines with J gene TRBJ2-7; 7 bases match TRBD2. V shed 2 bases and J 0 bases; nucleotides not matched to a gene: 5. Germline V gene sequence: CDR1 SGHNT, CDR2 YYREEE (reference sequence). This CDR3 is 15 amino acids long. The CDR3 protein is CASSFRGETSYEQYF. The DNA of the CDR3 is TGTGCCAGCAGCTTTCGGGGGGAAACCTCCTACGAGCAGTACTTC.

This sequence joins TRBV19 and TRBJ1-5; D is undetermined. V was shortened by 7 bases and J by 4 bases, with 11 bases between the two germline ends. Looked up from germline, CDR1 is LNHDA and CDR2 is SQIVND (reference sequence). CDR3 length: 13 amino acids. The CDR3 DNA reads TGTGCCAGTATTGGGGAGGGTAATCAGCCCCAGCATTTT. Its translation: CASIGEGNQPQHF.

J is TRBJ1-1 and V is TRBV11-3; D remains unclear. CDR1 is SGHNT and CDR2 is YENEEA in the germline V gene. The length of the CDR3 is 13 residues. V lost 6 bases, J lost 4 bases, and 12 bases lay in between. CDR3 amino acids: CASSEAFGTEAFF. CDR3 coding DNA: TGTGCCAGCAGTGAAGCGTTTGGCACTGAAGCTTTCTTT.

This sequence joins TRBV11-3 and TRBJ2-1, with 11 bases matching TRBD2. Trimming took 1 base from V and 1 from J; bases not matched to a gene: 3. The CDR3 consists of 17 residues. Looked up from germline, CDR1 is SGHNT and CDR2 is YENEEA. The DNA of the CDR3 is TGTGCCAGCAGCTTAGCGGCTAGCGGGGGGTCCTACAATGAGCAGTTCTTC. Its translation: CASSLAASGGSYNEQFF.

The chain links TRBV5-1 to TRBJ2-7, with D tentatively TRBD1 (5 bases). This CDR3 contains 15 residues. The ends were cut back, 0 bases at V and 2 bases at J, with 12 bases in the middle. Germline lookup yields CDR1 SGHRS and CDR2 YFSETQ. In nucleotides, the CDR3 is TGCGCCAGCAGCTTGGAGGCCGCAGGGCCCTACGAGCAGTACTTC. Translating gives CASSLEAAGPYEQYF.

V gene TRBV4-3 combines with J gene TRBJ2-1, with 10 positions matching TRBD2. The CDR3 has 16 amino acids. J gave up 7 bases and V 3 bases, and 9 bases lay outside the gene matches. CDR1 is LGHNA, CDR2 YSLEER, per germline. CDR3 amino acids: CASSQSGGVAGNEQFF. The CDR3 nucleotides read TGCGCCAGCAGCCAGAGCGGGGGGGTCGCAGGTAATGAGCAGTTCTTC.

As for this clone: One end of the junction does not line up with germline, which may come from a read error. In the same sample, other DNA sequences code for this CDR3. The gene calls are TRBV6-5 and TRBJ1-4; D might be TRBD1 (5 bases). Germline V lookup: CDR1 MNHEY, CDR2 SVGAGI. The CDR3 sequence is 14 residues long. The CDR3 loop is CASSSTATNEKLFF. CDR3 bases: TGTGCCAGTAGTTCGACAGCAACTAATGAAAAACTGTTTTTT.